The 28 T cell receptor beta chains presented below share a single source sample, sequenced in a study of shared clonotypes between healthy human individuals. The naive CD8 population came from CD45RO-negative cells selected for CCR7, without terminally differentiated effector memory CD45RA+ cells. Profiling relied on immunoSEQ multiplex PCR, and the TCRdb table lists in-frame clones only, not all of them. The sample lists about 680,000 clones, about 90% occurring once. The sample taken for sequencing was naive CD8+ T cells sorted from blood. These receptors were obtained from a young man in good health.

This chain joins TRBV7-9 and TRBJ2-7, with a possible D match to TRBD2 (6 bases). V was trimmed by 3 bases and J by 3 bases, leaving 15 bases between them. The germline gives CDR1 SEHNR, CDR2 FQNEAQ (reference sequence). The CDR3 loop spans 15 amino acids. The CDR3 DNA reads as TGTGCCAGCAGCTTGCCTAGCGCCATATACTACGAGCAGTACTTC. Amino acids: CASSLPSAIYYEQYF.

This clone was counted only a few times. This CDR3 is also generated by other DNA sequences in the sample. The rearrangement joins TRBV28 to TRBJ2-7, with unresolved D. The CDR3 contains 12 residues. V was cut by 4 bases and J by 2 bases, with 6 bases left in between. The germline V gene has CDR1 MDHEN and CDR2 SYDVKM. The CDR3 protein is CASSSPTYEQYF. The CDR3 DNA is TGTGCCAGCAGTTCCCCCACCTACGAGCAGTACTTC.

J is TRBJ2-7 and V is TRBV7-9; D is perhaps TRBD2 (5 bases). V gave up 5 bases and J gave up 5 bases, with 13 bases separating them. Germline V gene sequence: CDR1 SEHNR, CDR2 FQNEAQ (reference sequence). The CDR3 is 13 amino acids. The DNA of the CDR3 is TGTGCCAGCAGCAAAGGAGGCAGCCACGAGCAGTACTTC. Its translation: CASSKGGSHEQYF.

The rearrangement joins TRBV27 to TRBJ2-7; 10 bases line up with TRBD2. Looked up from germline, CDR1 is MNHEY and CDR2 is SMNVEV (reference sequence). This CDR3 region has 14 residues. The V gene end was trimmed by 5 bases and the J gene end by 4 bases; junction bases not matched to a gene: 5. The CDR3 region is CASSLAGVRYEQYF. The CDR3 DNA reads as TGTGCCAGCAGTCTAGCGGGAGTGAGGTACGAGCAGTACTTC.

The chain employs TRBV7-9 and TRBJ2-1; maybe TRBD1 (5 bases). Germline loops: CDR1 SEHNR, CDR2 FQNEAQ (reference sequence). The CDR3 is made up of 16 amino acids. V lost 5 bases and J lost 8, with 22 bases in between. The CDR3 sequence: CASSTPDKSSHDEQFF. CDR3 in DNA: TGTGCCAGCAGCACCCCGGACAAATCTAGTCATGATGAGCAGTTCTTC.

The chain joins TRBV5-5 to TRBJ2-7, with D hard to call. CDR1 is SGHKS, CDR2 YYEKEE, per germline (reference sequence). This CDR3 has 14 residues. The germline V and J ends were trimmed by 2 bases and 4 bases, with 13 bases remaining between them. CDR3 bases: TGTGCCAGCAGCTTCCATCCAGCCGAATACGAGCAGTACTTC. It translates to CASSFHPAEYEQYF.

The chain recombines TRBV27 with TRBJ2-3; D is perhaps TRBD1 (5 bases). Trimming pared 1 base from V and 2 bases from J, leaving 7 bases between. CDR1 and CDR2 (germline): MNHEY, SMNVEV (reference sequence). CDR3 length: 14 amino acids. CDR3 sequence (DNA): TGTGCCAGCAGTTTATTAGGGGCCACAGATACGCAGTATTTT. Translating gives CASSLLGATDTQYF.

The chain employs TRBV9 and TRBJ2-7, with 9 bases aligning to TRBD2. The CDR3 has 17 amino acids. V lost 0 bases to trimming and J lost 3 bases; unmatched junction nucleotides: 10. CDR1 and CDR2 (germline): SGDLS, YYNGEE. The CDR3 coding sequence is TGTGCCAGCAGCGTAGAATCTAGCGGGACGGTTCGCTACGAGCAGTACTTC. Translated: CASSVESSGTVRYEQYF.

This chain joins TRBV7-8 and TRBJ1-5, with 7 bases aligning to TRBD1. The CDR3 loop spans 16 amino acids. The V and J ends lost 1 base and 2 bases, in that order; junction bases with no gene match: 5. Looked up from germline, CDR1 is SGHVS and CDR2 is FQNEAQ. This chain's CDR3 is CASSLEGGQGNQPQHF. CDR3 DNA sequence: TGTGCCAGCAGCTTAGAAGGGGGCCAGGGCAATCAGCCCCAGCATTTT.

This clone was counted once. V usage is TRBV7-9 and J usage is TRBJ2-1; the D is unclear. Trimming took 6 bases from V and 2 from J, leaving 23 bases between them. Germline V CDR1 and CDR2: SEHNR, FQNEAQ (reference sequence). The CDR3 consists of 18 residues. DNA of the CDR3: TGTGCCAGCAGTTCCGGCCCCCAACAGTCTGACGCCTACAATGAGCAGTTCTTC. Translated, it gives CASSSGPQQSDAYNEQFF. The variable domain in full, completed from reference TRBV7-9 and TRBJ2-1, reads DTGVSQNPRHKITKRGQNVTFRCDPISEHNRLYWYRQTLGQGPEFLTYFQNEAQLEKSRLLSDRFSAERPKGSFSTLEIQRTEQGDSAMYLCASSSGPQQSDAYNEQFFGPGTRLTVL.

This chain uses TRBV29-1 with TRBJ2-5; a possible D gene is TRBD2 (6 bases). The germline V gene encodes CDR1 SQVTM and CDR2 ANQGSEA. This CDR3 is 15 amino acids long. Trimming removed 2 bases from V and 2 bases from J, with 15 bases in between. CDR3 nucleotide sequence: TGCAGCGTTGAACTAGCGAGAGACCCACAAGAGACCCAGTACTTC. This codes for CSVELARDPQETQYF.

This clone was observed a handful of times. The chain carries TRBV7-3 and TRBJ1-1; tentatively, D is TRBD1 (6 bases). Deletions cut 5 bases from V and 9 bases from J, with 16 bases between. CDR3 length: 13 residues. In germline, CDR1 is SGHTA, CDR2 FQGTGA. DNA of the CDR3: TGTGCCAGCAGCGATACCACAACAGGGCAAGCTTTCTTT. It yields the protein CASSDTTTGQAFF.

This clone came up once. J is TRBJ2-7 and V is TRBV6-1; D is perhaps TRBD2 (6 bases). The V and J ends lost 4 bases and 0 bases respectively, with 10 bases between them. The germline CDR1 and CDR2 sequences are MNHNS and SASEGT. The CDR3 has 14 amino acids. This CDR3 reads CASSGSGSSYEQYF. The CDR3 DNA reads as TGTGCCAGCAGTGGATCCGGGAGCTCCTACGAGCAGTACTTC.

The genes are TRBV19 and TRBJ1-1; D ambiguous. The CDR3 covers 13 residues. CDR1 and CDR2 from the germline V gene are LNHDA and SQIVND (reference sequence). Trimming pared 2 bases from V and 0 bases from J, leaving 4 bases between. Written as DNA, the CDR3 is TGTGCCAGTAGTATACGGATGAACACTGAAGCTTTCTTT. Translation gives CASSIRMNTEAFF.

V and J are TRBV7-8 and TRBJ2-7; 10 bases are shared with TRBD2. The germline gives CDR1 SGHVS, CDR2 FQNEAQ. CDR3 size: 15 residues. With V trimmed by 4 bases and J by 1 base, 4 bases remained unmatched. The DNA for the CDR3 is TGTGCCAGCAGCTCGGAACTAGCGGGATCCTACGAGCAGTACTTC. Its translation is CASSSELAGSYEQYF. The full variable domain, rest sourced from reference TRBV7-8 and TRBJ2-7, is GAGVSQSPRYKVAKRGQDVALRCDPISGHVSLFWYQQALGQGPEFLTYFQNEAQLDKSGLPSDRFFAERPEGSVSTLKIQRTQQEDSAVYLCASSSELAGSYEQYFGPGTRLTVT.

The rearrangement joins TRBV5-6 to TRBJ2-3; D unresolved. Germline assignment: CDR1 SGHDT and CDR2 YYEEEE. This CDR3 spans 14 amino acids. The germline V and J ends were trimmed by 0 bases and 6 bases, with 11 bases remaining between them. CDR3 nucleotides: TGTGCCAGCAGCTTGGGTCTCATTCGGGATACGCAGTATTTT. The encoded protein is CASSLGLIRDTQYF.

The chain employs TRBV15 and TRBJ2-7; 8 bases are shared with TRBD2. The CDR3 extends over 15 amino acids. Trimming cost V 5 bases and J 3 bases; bases outside gene matches: 9. Per germline, CDR1 LNHNV and CDR2 YYDKDF (reference sequence). The CDR3 reads CATSDGISGSYEQYF. The CDR3 nucleotides are TGTGCCACCAGCGATGGGATAAGCGGGAGCTACGAGCAGTACTTC.

This clone was counted a single time. V usage is TRBV27 and J usage is TRBJ1-1; 7 nucleotides line up with TRBD1. There are 15 residues in the CDR3. Germline V CDR1 and CDR2: MNHEY, SMNVEV (reference sequence). With V trimmed by 4 bases and J by 0 bases, 5 bases remained unmatched. CDR3 amino acids: CASSWGQHMNTEAFF. The CDR3 DNA follows: TGTGCCAGCAGTTGGGGACAGCACATGAACACTGAAGCTTTCTTT.

This clone was seen only once. This chain connects TRBV11-2 to TRBJ2-5; 7 bases are shared with TRBD2. Germline V gene lookup returns CDR1 SGHAT and CDR2 FQNNGV. The CDR3 contains 18 residues. The trim removed 1 base at V and 6 bases at J, leaving 17 bases unmatched. The CDR3 DNA sequence: TGTGCCAGCAGCTTAGCCAGCGGGACCGTTTTGGGCCAGAAGACCCAGTACTTC. Protein sequence: CASSLASGTVLGQKTQYF.

The chain combines TRBV27 with TRBJ2-6, with D unresolved. V was shortened by 0 bases and J by 2 bases, with 5 bases between the two germline ends. This CDR3 has 15 amino acids. CDR1 and CDR2 from the germline V gene are MNHEY and SMNVEV (reference sequence). The DNA for the CDR3 is TGTGCCAGCAGTTTATCTGCCCCTGGGGCCAACGTCCTGACTTTC. It codes for CASSLSAPGANVLTF.

The genes are TRBV11-2 and TRBJ2-1, with TRBD1 matching over 7 bases. CDR1 and CDR2 (germline): SGHAT, FQNNGV. J lost 8 bases, V lost 1 base, and 8 bases had no gene match. This CDR3 region has 15 residues. CDR3 amino acids: CASSLGDSFDYEQFF. In DNA, the CDR3 is TGTGCCAGCAGCTTAGGGGACAGCTTTGACTATGAGCAGTTCTTC.

The genes are TRBV10-1 and TRBJ1-1, with no clear D. CDR1 WNHNN and CDR2 SYGVQD come from the germline V gene (reference sequence). Trimming removed 1 base from V and 1 base from J, with 7 bases in between. The length of the CDR3 is 14 residues. The DNA of the CDR3 is TGCGCCAGCAGTGAGTATGCCGAGAACACTGAAGCTTTCTTT. It encodes CASSEYAENTEAFF.

The chain recombines TRBV27 with TRBJ2-1; D gene uncertain. The CDR3 consists of 11 residues. In germline, CDR1 is MNHEY, CDR2 SMNVEV (reference sequence). V was cut by 5 bases and J by 9 bases, with 8 bases left in between. The CDR3 nucleotides are TGTGCCAGCAGTACCTCAGCTGAGCAGTTCTTC. It translates to CASSTSAEQFF.

The chain has TRBV9 and TRBJ2-1, with 8 bases that match TRBD2. This CDR3 spans 15 amino acids. Germline V CDR1 and CDR2: SGDLS, YYNGEE. The junction had 9 bases not matched to a gene; V was cut back by 4 bases and J by 6 bases. The CDR3 region is CASSPGLGNLNEQFF. The CDR3, as DNA: TGTGCCAGCAGCCCGGGACTAGGAAATCTCAATGAGCAGTTCTTC.

The chain combines TRBV7-9 with TRBJ1-3; D gene ambiguous. The CDR3 loop spans 15 amino acids. Between the trimmed V and J ends, which lost 1 base and 1 base, there was a span of 8 bases. From germline, CDR1 is SEHNR and CDR2 FQNEAQ (reference sequence). CDR3 amino acids: CASSLVGGSGNTIYF. Here the CDR3 DNA reads TGTGCCAGCAGCTTAGTGGGAGGTTCTGGAAACACCATATATTTT.

The rearrangement uses TRBV7-9 and TRBJ2-7, with 8 bases that match TRBD2. Trimming removed 5 bases from V and 2 bases from J; junction bases left unmatched: 11. The CDR3 is 16 residues long. CDR1 and CDR2 from the germline V gene are SEHNR and FQNEAQ (reference sequence). The CDR3 bases are TGTGCCAGCAGCCCCCGGACTAGCTCAAATCCCTACGAGCAGTACTTC. The encoded protein is CASSPRTSSNPYEQYF.

CDR3 in amino acids: CASSLRDLPNTEAFF. The CDR3, as DNA: TGTGCCAGCAGCCTCCGGGACCTCCCGAACACTGAAGCTTTCTTT. This rearrangement joins TRBV7-9 to TRBJ1-1, with D possibly matching TRBD1 (5 bases). Germline lookup yields CDR1 SEHNR and CDR2 FQNEAQ (reference sequence). The length of the CDR3 is 15 residues. Between the trimmed V and J ends, which lost 5 bases and 1 base, there was a span of 14 bases.

This sequence joins TRBV27 and TRBJ1-1; D might be TRBD1 (6 bases). Germline V gives CDR1 MNHEY, CDR2 SMNVEV (reference sequence). There are 14 residues in the CDR3. Between the trimmed V and J ends, which lost 2 bases and 4 bases, there was a span of 11 bases. The CDR3 spells CASSLGDMSTEAFF. The CDR3 DNA reads TGTGCCAGCAGTTTAGGGGACATGAGCACTGAAGCTTTCTTT.